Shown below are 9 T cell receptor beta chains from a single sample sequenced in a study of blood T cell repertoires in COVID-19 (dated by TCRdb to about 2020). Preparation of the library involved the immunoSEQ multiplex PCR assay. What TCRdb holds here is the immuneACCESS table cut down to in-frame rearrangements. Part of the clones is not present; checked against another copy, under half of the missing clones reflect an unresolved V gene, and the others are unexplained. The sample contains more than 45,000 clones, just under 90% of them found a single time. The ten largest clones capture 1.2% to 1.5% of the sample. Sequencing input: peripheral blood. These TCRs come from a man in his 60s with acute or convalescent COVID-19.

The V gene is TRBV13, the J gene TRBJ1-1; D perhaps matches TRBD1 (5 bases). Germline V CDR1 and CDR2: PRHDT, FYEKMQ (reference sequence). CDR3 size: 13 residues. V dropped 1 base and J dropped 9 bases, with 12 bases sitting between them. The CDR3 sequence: CASSLEQGGQAFF. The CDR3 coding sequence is TGTGCCAGCAGCTTAGAGCAGGGTGGTCAAGCTTTCTTT.

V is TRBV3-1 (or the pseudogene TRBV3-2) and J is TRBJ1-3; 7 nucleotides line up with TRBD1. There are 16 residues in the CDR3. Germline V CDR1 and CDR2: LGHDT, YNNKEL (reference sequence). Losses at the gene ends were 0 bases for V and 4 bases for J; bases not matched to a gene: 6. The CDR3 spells CASSQEKGARGNTIYF. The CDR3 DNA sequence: TGTGCCAGCAGCCAAGAAAAGGGGGCTAGAGGAAACACCATATATTTT.

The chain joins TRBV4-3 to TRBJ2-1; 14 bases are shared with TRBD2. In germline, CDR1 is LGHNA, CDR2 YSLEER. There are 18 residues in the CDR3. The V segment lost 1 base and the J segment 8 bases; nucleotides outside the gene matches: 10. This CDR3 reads CASSQGVMTSGRVDEQFF. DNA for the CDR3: TGCGCCAGCAGCCAAGGGGTTATGACTAGCGGGAGGGTGGATGAGCAGTTCTTC.

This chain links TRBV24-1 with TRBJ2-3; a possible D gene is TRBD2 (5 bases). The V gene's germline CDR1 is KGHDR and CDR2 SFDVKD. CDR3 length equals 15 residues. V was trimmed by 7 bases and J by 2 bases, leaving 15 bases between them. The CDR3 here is CATSLARDFTDTQYF. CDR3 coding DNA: TGTGCCACCAGCCTAGCTAGAGACTTCACAGATACGCAGTATTTT.

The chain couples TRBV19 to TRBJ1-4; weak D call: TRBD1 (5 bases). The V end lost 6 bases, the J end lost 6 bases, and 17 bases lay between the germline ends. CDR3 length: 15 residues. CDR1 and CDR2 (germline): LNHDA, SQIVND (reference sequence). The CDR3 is CASRGPGDPDEKLFF. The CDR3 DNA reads TGTGCCAGTAGGGGCCCGGGGGATCCTGATGAAAAACTGTTTTTT.

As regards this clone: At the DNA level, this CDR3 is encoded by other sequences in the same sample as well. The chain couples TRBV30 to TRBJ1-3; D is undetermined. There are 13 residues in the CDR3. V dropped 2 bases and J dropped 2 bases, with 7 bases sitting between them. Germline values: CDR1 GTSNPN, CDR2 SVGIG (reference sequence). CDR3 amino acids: CAWSLRPGNTIYF. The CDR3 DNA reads TGTGCCTGGAGTTTGAGGCCTGGAAACACCATATATTTT.

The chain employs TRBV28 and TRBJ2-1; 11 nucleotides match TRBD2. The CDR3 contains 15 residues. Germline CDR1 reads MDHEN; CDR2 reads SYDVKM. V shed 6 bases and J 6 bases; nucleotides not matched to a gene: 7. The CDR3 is CASSLLAGGFNEQFF. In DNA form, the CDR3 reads TGTGCCAGCAGCCTTCTAGCGGGAGGATTCAATGAGCAGTTCTTC. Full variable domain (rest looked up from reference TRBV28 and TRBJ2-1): DVKVTQSSRYLVKRTGEKVFLECVQDMDHENMFWYRQDPGLGLRLIYFSYDVKMKEKGDIPEGYSVSREKKERFSLILESASTNQTSMYLCASSLLAGGFNEQFFGPGTRLTVL.

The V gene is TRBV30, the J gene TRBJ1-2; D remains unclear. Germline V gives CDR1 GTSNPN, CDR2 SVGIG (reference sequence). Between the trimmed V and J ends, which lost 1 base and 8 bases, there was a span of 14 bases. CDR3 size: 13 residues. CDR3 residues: CAWSGAGVWGYTF. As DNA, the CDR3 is TGTGCCTGGAGTGGGGCGGGTGTTTGGGGCTACACCTTC.

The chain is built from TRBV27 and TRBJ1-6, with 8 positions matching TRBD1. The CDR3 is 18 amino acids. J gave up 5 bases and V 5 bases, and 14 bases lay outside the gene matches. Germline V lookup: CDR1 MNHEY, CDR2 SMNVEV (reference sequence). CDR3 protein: CASSPNIGTGTNNSPLHF. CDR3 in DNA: TGTGCCAGCAGTCCCAATATAGGGACAGGTACCAATAATTCACCCCTCCACTTT.